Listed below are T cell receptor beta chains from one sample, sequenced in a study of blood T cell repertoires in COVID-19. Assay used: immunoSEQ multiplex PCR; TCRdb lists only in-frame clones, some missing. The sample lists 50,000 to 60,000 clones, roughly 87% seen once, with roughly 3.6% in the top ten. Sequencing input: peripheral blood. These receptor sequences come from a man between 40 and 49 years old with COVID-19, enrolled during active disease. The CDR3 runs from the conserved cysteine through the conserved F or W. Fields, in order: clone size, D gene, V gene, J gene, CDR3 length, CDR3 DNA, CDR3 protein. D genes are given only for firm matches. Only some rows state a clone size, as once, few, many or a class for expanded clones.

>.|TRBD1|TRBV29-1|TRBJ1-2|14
TGCAGCGTTGCGGATGAAGGGGACAGGGGGACCTACACCTTC
CSVADEGDRGTYTF
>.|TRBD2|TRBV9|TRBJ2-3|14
TGTGCCAGCAGCCTAGCGGGGTCCGTAGATACGCAGTATTTT
CASSLAGSVDTQYF
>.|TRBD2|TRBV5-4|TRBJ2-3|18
TGTGCCAGCAGCCGGACCGGGACTAGCGGGAGAGGCACAGATACGCAGTATTTT
CASSRTGTSGRGTDTQYF
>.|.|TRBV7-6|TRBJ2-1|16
TGTGCCAGCAGCTTAGGTCCAGGTGGGGCCGGCAATGAGCAGTTCTTC
CASSLGPGGAGNEQFF
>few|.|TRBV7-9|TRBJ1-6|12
TGTGCCAGTGGGGGGATAGATTCACCCCTCCACTTT
CASGGIDSPLHF
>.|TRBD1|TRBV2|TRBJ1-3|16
TGTGCCAGCAATTCCACAGGGGTACTCTCTGGAAACACCATATATTTT
CASNSTGVLSGNTIYF
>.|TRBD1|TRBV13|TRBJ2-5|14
TGTGCCAGCAGCGCAAGGACAGGGAAAGAGACCCAGTACTTC
CASSARTGKETQYF
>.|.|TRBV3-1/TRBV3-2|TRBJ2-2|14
TGTGCCAGCAGCCAAGTGATCCGGACCGGGGAGCTGTTTTTT
CASSQVIRTGELFF
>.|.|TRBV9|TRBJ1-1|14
TGTGCCAGCAGCCTGCGGGCAGGGGCCACTGAAGCTTTCTTT
CASSLRAGATEAFF
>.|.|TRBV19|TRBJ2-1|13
TGTGCCAGTAAACGACTAGGGTCGAATGAGCAGTTCTTC
CASKRLGSNEQFF
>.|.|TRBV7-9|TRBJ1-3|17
TGTGCCAGCAGCTCCACCTCCGGAGTTTACTCTGGAAACACCATATATTTT
CASSSTSGVYSGNTIYF
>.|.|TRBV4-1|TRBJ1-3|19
TGCGCCAGCAGCCAAAGCCTCACTTTGGACAGAAACTCTGGAAACACCATATATTTT
CASSQSLTLDRNSGNTIYF
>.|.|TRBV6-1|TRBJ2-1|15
TGTGCCAGCAGTGATACAGGGTTACCATACAATGAGCAGTTCTTC
CASSDTGLPYNEQFF
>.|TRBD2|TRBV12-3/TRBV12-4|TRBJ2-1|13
TGTGCCAGCATGGCGGGGGTGGGAAATGAGCAGTTCTTC
CASMAGVGNEQFF
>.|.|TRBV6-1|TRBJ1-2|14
TGTGCCAGCAGTGAAGCGGCCCTTAACTATGGCTACACCTTC
CASSEAALNYGYTF
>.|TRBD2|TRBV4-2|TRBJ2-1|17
TGTGCCAGCAGCCAAGCCCTTTTTACTAGCGGTCTCAATGAGCAGTTCTTC
CASSQALFTSGLNEQFF
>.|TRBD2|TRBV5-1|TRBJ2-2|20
TGCGCCAGCAGCTTATCCACCGGGACTAGCGGTCCTTCAGGGGACCGGGGAGCTGTTTTT
CASSLSTGTSGPSGDRGAVF
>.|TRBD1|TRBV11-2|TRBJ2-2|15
TGTGCCAGCAGCCTACTACAGGGGAGCGGCGGGGAGCTGTTTTTT
CASSLLQGSGGELFF
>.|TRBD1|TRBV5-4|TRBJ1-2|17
TGTGCCAGCAGCTTGTTTATGGGACAGGGGGCGGGCCTGGGCTACACCTTC
CASSLFMGQGAGLGYTF
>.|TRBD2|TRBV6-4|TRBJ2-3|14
TGTGCCAGCAGTGAAGCGGGGGGGCGAGATACGCAGTATTTT
CASSEAGGRDTQYF
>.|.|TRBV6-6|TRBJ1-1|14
TGTGCCAGCAGTTACCAGGGAGGGAACACTGAAGCTTTCTTT
CASSYQGGNTEAFF
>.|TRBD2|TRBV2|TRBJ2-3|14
TGTGCCAGCAGGGGACTAGCAAGCACAGATACGCAGTATTTT
CASRGLASTDTQYF
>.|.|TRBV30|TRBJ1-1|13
TGTGCCTGGAGTCGGGGGGCGAACACTGAAGCTTTCTTT
CAWSRGANTEAFF
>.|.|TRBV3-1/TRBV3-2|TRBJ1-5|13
TGTGCCAGCAGCCTGCAGGGGAATCAGCCCCAGCATTTT
CASSLQGNQPQHF
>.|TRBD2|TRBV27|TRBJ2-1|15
TGTGCCAGCAGTACTCGGGCGGGAGGGCTGAATGAGCAGTTCTTC
CASSTRAGGLNEQFF
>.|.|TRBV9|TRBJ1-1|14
TGTGCCAGCAGCGTAGTTGGAGGGAGTACTGAAGCTTTCTTT
CASSVVGGSTEAFF
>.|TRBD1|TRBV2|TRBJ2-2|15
TGTGCCAGCAGTACGACAGGGGTTTACACCGGGGAGCTGTTTTTT
CASSTTGVYTGELFF
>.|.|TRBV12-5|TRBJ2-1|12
TGTGCTAGTGGTTTCCGGGAGACTGAGCAGTTCTTC
CASGFRETEQFF
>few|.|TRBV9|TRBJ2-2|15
TGTGCCAGCAGCACCATACAAGGGGGCACCGGGGAGCTGTTTTTT
CASSTIQGGTGELFF
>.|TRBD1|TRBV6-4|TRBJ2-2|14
TGTGCCAGCAGGGGGACAGGGGACACCGGGGAGCTGTTTTTT
CASRGTGDTGELFF
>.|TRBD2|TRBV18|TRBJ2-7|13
TGTGCCAGCTCACCGGGACTAGCGTACGAGCAGTACTTC
CASSPGLAYEQYF